What follows are 18 T cell receptor beta chains derived from one specimen sequenced in a study of blood T cell repertoires in COVID-19 (dated by TCRdb to 2018 to 2021). The library was generated by the immunoSEQ multiplex PCR assay. TCRdb re-hosts the immuneACCESS table, in-frame sequences only. Its copies lack some clones; in the studies checked, an unresolved V gene accounts for under half of them, and the cause for the rest is not known. In this sample the table shows 100,000 to 150,000 clones, about four fifths of which occur a single time. The top ten hold 8.5% to 10% of the sample. Sequencing was done on a sample of peripheral blood. All receptors come from a man in his forties or fifties with active or convalescent COVID-19.

The chain carries TRBV6-5 and TRBJ1-2; 8 bases are a match to TRBD1. Germline V gene lookup returns CDR1 MNHEY and CDR2 SVGAGI. CDR3 length equals 14 residues. With V trimmed by 4 bases and J by 4 bases, 5 bases remained unmatched. Here the CDR3 reads CASSLTGQGYGYTF. In nucleotides, the CDR3 is TGTGCCAGCAGTTTGACCGGACAGGGCTATGGCTACACCTTC.

CDR3 DNA: TGTGCCAGCAGCCATAGAGATACGCAGTATTTT. Translating it yields CASSHRDTQYF. The V call is TRBV3-1 (or the pseudogene TRBV3-2), the J call TRBJ2-3, with D uncertain. The germline CDR1 and CDR2 sequences are LGHDT and YNNKEL (reference sequence). CDR3 size: 11 residues. V was pared by 3 bases and J by 5 bases, with 3 bases between.

V gene TRBV11-1 combines with J gene TRBJ2-2, with D maybe TRBD2 (6 bases). From germline, CDR1 is SGHAT and CDR2 FQDESV (reference sequence). Trimming stripped 10 bases from V and 5 bases from J, with 11 bases between. CDR3 length: 12 amino acids. The CDR3, as DNA: TGTGCCACCGGGGGACCTACCGGGGAGCTGTTTTTT. It specifies CATGGPTGELFF.

The chain links TRBV4-2 to TRBJ2-7; possible D gene TRBD1, 6 bases. Germline V gene data show CDR1 as LGHNA and CDR2 as YNFKEQ. The germline V and J ends were trimmed by 4 bases and 4 bases, with 14 bases remaining between them. The CDR3 runs 14 residues. The chain's CDR3 is CASSRTGKSYEQYF. The CDR3 DNA sequence: TGTGCCAGCAGCCGCACAGGGAAAAGTTACGAGCAGTACTTC.

The gene calls are TRBV6-5 and TRBJ2-1, with D possibly matching TRBD2 (7 bases). Germline CDR1 reads MNHEY; CDR2 reads SVGAGI. The CDR3 has 15 residues. Trimming left V 6 bases short and J 4 bases short, with 16 bases between. As DNA, the CDR3 is TGTGCCAGCAGGCCGCTGGCGGGGGCGTACAATGAGCAGTTCTTC. Protein sequence: CASRPLAGAYNEQFF.

The sample holds a few counts of this clone. The chain links TRBV5-4 to TRBJ1-6; TRBD1 agrees at 8 bases. The germline CDR1 and CDR2 sequences are SGHNT and YYREEE (reference sequence). The CDR3 runs to 15 residues. V shed 4 bases and J 7 bases; nucleotides not matched to a gene: 7. CDR3 region: CASSTSGTGNSPLHF. DNA for the CDR3: TGTGCCAGCAGCACCTCCGGGACAGGAAATTCACCCCTCCACTTT. Variable domain in full (rest from reference TRBV5-4 and TRBJ1-6): ETGVTQSPTHLIKTRGQQVTLRCSSQSGHNTVSWYQQALGQGPQFIFQYYREEENGRGNFPPRFSGLQFPNYSSELNVNALELDDSALYLCASSTSGTGNSPLHFGNGTRLTVT.

CDR3 amino acids: CASSEPSGGTDTQYF. Written as DNA, the CDR3 is TGCGCCAGCAGTGAGCCTAGCGGGGGGACAGATACGCAGTATTTT. The J gene is TRBJ2-3, the V gene TRBV10-1; 11 nucleotides agree with TRBD2. The CDR3 has 15 amino acids. V gave up 2 bases and J gave up 3 bases; unmatched junction bases: 1. Germline V lookup: CDR1 WNHNN, CDR2 SYGVQD (reference sequence).

Note on this clone: Other nucleotide sequences in the sample specify the same CDR3. The genes are TRBV9 and TRBJ2-5, with 12 positions matching TRBD2. Germline trimming cut 0 bases from V and 2 bases from J; bases unmatched to any gene: 2. Per the germline V gene, CDR1 is SGDLS and CDR2 is YYNGEE. The CDR3 is made up of 16 amino acids. CDR3 sequence: CASSVATSGGQETQYF. The CDR3 DNA reads TGTGCCAGCAGCGTAGCTACTAGCGGGGGGCAAGAGACCCAGTACTTC.

The CDR3 region has the DNA TGCGCCAGCAGCTTGGGGCCCGCGCGGGGGGTCGGCTACGAGCAGTACTTC. Protein product: CASSLGPARGVGYEQYF. The J gene is TRBJ2-7, the V gene TRBV5-1, with TRBD2 identical over 8 bases. V shed 0 bases, J shed 3 bases, and the junction held 11 bases outside the gene matches. The germline V gene encodes CDR1 SGHRS and CDR2 YFSETQ. The CDR3 is 17 residues long.

This chain joins TRBV19 and TRBJ1-5, with 11 bases matching TRBD1. Germline CDR1 and CDR2: LNHDA and SQIVND (reference sequence). The trim removed 6 bases at V and 6 bases at J, leaving 7 bases unmatched. The CDR3 extends over 15 amino acids. The CDR3 here is CASRTRTGGSQPQHF. The CDR3 DNA reads TGTGCCAGTAGGACCCGGACAGGGGGCTCTCAGCCCCAGCATTTT.

This chain joins TRBV6-6 and TRBJ1-2; D is unresolved. V lost 2 bases and J 7 bases, leaving 8 bases between the germline ends. Germline V CDR1 and CDR2: MNHNY, SVGAGI (reference sequence). The CDR3 loop spans 12 amino acids. The chain's CDR3 is CASSYREGGYTF. The CDR3 DNA is TGTGCCAGCAGTTACAGGGAGGGTGGCTACACCTTC.

This rearrangement joins TRBV6-2 or TRBV6-3 to TRBJ1-1, with 7 bases fitting TRBD1. Germline CDR1 reads MNHEY; CDR2 reads SVGEGT. V gave up 6 bases and J gave up 3 bases; unmatched junction bases: 7. CDR3 length: 14 amino acids. The CDR3 region has the DNA TGTGCCAGCAGCTTACGACAGGGCTACACTGAAGCTTTCTTT. As protein: CASSLRQGYTEAFF.

The genes are TRBV19 and TRBJ1-5; a possible D gene is TRBD1 (5 bases). CDR1 and CDR2 (germline): LNHDA, SQIVND (reference sequence). The CDR3 has 13 amino acids. The V end lost 2 bases, the J end lost 5 bases, and 7 bases lay between the germline ends. CDR3 residues: CASSISGYQPQHF. The CDR3 coding sequence is TGTGCCAGTAGTATATCAGGGTATCAGCCCCAGCATTTT.

V is TRBV5-5 and J is TRBJ1-6; tentative D call: TRBD1 (5 bases). This CDR3 comprises 16 residues. Germline V lookup: CDR1 SGHKS, CDR2 YYEKEE (reference sequence). V was shortened by 0 bases and J by 7 bases, with 14 bases between the two germline ends. The CDR3 nucleotides read TGTGCCAGCAGCTTGGGCCCGCAGGGTAAAAATTCACCCCTCCACTTT. Its protein product is CASSLGPQGKNSPLHF.

This sequence joins TRBV9 and TRBJ1-4; tentatively, D is TRBD1 (5 bases). The V and J ends lost 3 bases and 10 bases respectively, with 19 bases between them. Germline values: CDR1 SGDLS, CDR2 YYNGEE. The CDR3 totals 15 residues. In nucleotides, the CDR3 is TGTGCCAGCAGCGAGGCCCCAGGGATTCAGGGAAAACTGTTTTTT. Translation: CASSEAPGIQGKLFF.

The V and J genes are TRBV25-1 and TRBJ1-4; 11 nucleotides align to TRBD1. This CDR3 has 17 amino acids. V was clipped by 3 bases and J by 2 bases; unmatched bases: 5. Germline CDR1 and CDR2: MGHDK and SYGVNS. The CDR3 is CASSEGTGGDTNEKLFF. As DNA, the CDR3 is TGTGCCAGCAGTGAGGGGACAGGGGGTGACACTAATGAAAAACTGTTTTTT.

The chain uses TRBV6-5 and TRBJ1-1, with a tentative D call TRBD1 (5 bases). The length of the CDR3 is 12 residues. Germline loops: CDR1 MNHEY, CDR2 SVGAGI. The V end lost 0 bases, the J end lost 11 bases, and 10 bases lay between the germline ends. The CDR3 loop is CASSYSGGLAFF. The CDR3, as DNA: TGTGCCAGCAGTTACTCCGGGGGTTTGGCTTTCTTT.

This clone was seen a handful of times. The chain is built from TRBV28 and TRBJ1-5, with 9 positions matching TRBD1. Germline values: CDR1 MDHEN, CDR2 SYDVKM. With 6 bases clipped from V and 4 bases from J, the junction kept 19 bases outside the gene matches. The CDR3 is 19 residues long. The CDR3 loop is CASSFPGFKTGQGNQPQHF. The CDR3 nucleotides are TGTGCCAGCAGCTTCCCCGGATTTAAGACGGGACAGGGTAATCAGCCCCAGCATTTT.